Presented here are 22 T cell receptor beta chains from one specimen sequenced in a study of metastatic and nonmetastatic thyroid tumors. Nobody among the patients had been given any treatment before thyroid surgery. MiXCR was used by TCRdb to re-call the PCR reads. The sample shows fewer than 40,000 clones, around 31% of them seen only once. Specimen: tumor tissue. The receptors were sampled from a female donor with papillary thyroid cancer or a benign thyroid nodule (not recorded which). Some clones in this sample may be carry-over from other donors' samples.

Only a few counts were recorded for this clone. The V and J genes are TRBV28 and TRBJ2-2, with D unclear. The V end lost 8 bases, the J end lost 0 bases, and 16 bases lay between the germline ends. Germline CDR1 and CDR2: MDHEN and SYDVKM. The CDR3 runs 16 residues. As DNA, the CDR3 is TGTGCCAGCCGAAACATGGGCCTAGCGAACACCGGGGAGCTGTTTTTT. Protein product: CASRNMGLANTGELFF.

Many counts were recorded for this clone. The V and J genes are TRBV6-5 and TRBJ2-3, with TRBD2 matching 8 bases. The CDR3 contains 15 residues. V trimming: 6 bases; J trimming: 1 base; junction bases outside the gene matches: 6. Germline V gives CDR1 MNHEY, CDR2 SVGAGI. The chain's CDR3 is CASSRPGGGTDTQYF. The CDR3 bases are TGTGCCAGCAGCCGCCCGGGGGGGGGCACAGATACGCAGTATTTT.

As regards this clone: An end of the junction does not agree with germline; a read error may underlie this. The chain couples TRBV14 to TRBJ1-6; no clear D. The germline CDR1 and CDR2 sequences are SGHDN and FVKESK. The CDR3 runs to 13 residues. The CDR3 region is CASSQEWDRVTFF. CDR3 nucleotides: TGTGCCAGCAGCCAAGAATGGGATAGGGTGACTTTCTTT.

The chain uses TRBV12-3 or TRBV12-4 and TRBJ1-5; D possibly corresponds to TRBD1 (5 bases). The CDR3 covers 14 residues. The V end was cut by 5 bases, the J end by 5 bases, with 13 bases between. The CDR3 DNA follows: TGTGCCAGCAGTCTCGGGACTCCGGATCAGCCCCAGCATTTT. Translating gives CASSLGTPDQPQHF.

This chain connects TRBV12-3 or TRBV12-4 to TRBJ2-7; TRBD1 might be the D (6 bases). With 5 bases removed from V and 7 bases from J, the gap between germline ends came to 18 bases. The CDR3 is 14 amino acids. The CDR3 nucleotides read TGTGCCAGCAGTGCACAGGGTGGGATTGGGGAGCAGTACTTC. The encoded protein is CASSAQGGIGEQYF.

This clone has just a few counts. This chain joins TRBV11-2 and TRBJ1-6, with D uncertain. CDR1 SGHAT and CDR2 FQNNGV come from the germline V gene. The CDR3 consists of 16 residues. V was cut by 8 bases and J by 0 bases, with 14 bases left in between. This CDR3 is CASRLRASSYNSPLHF. The CDR3 coding sequence is TGTGCCAGCCGATTGAGGGCGAGCTCCTATAATTCACCCCTCCACTTT.

In this sample, this clone turned up a few times. The chain recombines TRBV24-1 with TRBJ2-3; 13 bases are shared with TRBD2. The CDR3 length is 17 residues. The V and J ends lost 3 bases and 4 bases, in that order; junction bases with no gene match: 6. Germline lookup yields CDR1 KGHDR and CDR2 SFDVKD. The CDR3 DNA follows: TGTGCCACCAGTGATCCCACCGGACTAGCGGGAGCAGATACGCAGTATTTT. It codes for CATSDPTGLAGADTQYF.

In this sample, this clone turned up a few times. V and J are TRBV5-1 and TRBJ2-1; D not certain. V shed 2 bases and J shed 9 bases, with 12 bases lying between them. There are 13 residues in the CDR3. Germline CDR1 SGHRS, CDR2 YFSETQ. As DNA, the CDR3 is TGCGCCAGCAGCTTTCGGGTTGTGGGTGAGCAGTTCTTC. This codes for CASSFRVVGEQFF.

This clone has more than one count but fewer than ten. The V and J genes are TRBV25-1 and TRBJ2-2; D gene uncertain. This CDR3 comprises 15 residues. Germline V gene sequence: CDR1 MGHDK, CDR2 SYGVNS. Trimming left V 0 bases short and J 1 base short, with 6 bases between. CDR3 coding DNA: TGTGCCAGCAGTGAATACGAAATGAACACCGGGGAGCTGTTTTTT. Protein: CASSEYEMNTGELFF.

The gene calls are TRBV10-3 and TRBJ2-3, with D maybe TRBD1 (5 bases). This CDR3 region has 13 residues. Trimming left V 6 bases short and J 2 bases short, with 9 bases between. The V gene's germline CDR1 is ENHRY and CDR2 SYGVKD. CDR3 sequence reads: CAIRKGITDTQYF. The CDR3 nucleotides read TGTGCCATCAGGAAGGGGATCACAGATACGCAGTATTTT.

This clone was observed a few times. The rearrangement joins TRBV28 to TRBJ2-7; 9 bases agree with TRBD2. Germline-derived CDR1 and CDR2 are MDHEN and SYDVKM. The CDR3 extends over 14 amino acids. V shed 8 bases, J shed 3 bases, and the junction held 8 bases outside the gene matches. The CDR3 sequence: CASLYSGSVYEQYF. The CDR3 bases are TGTGCCAGCCTCTATAGCGGGAGCGTCTACGAGCAGTACTTC.

The chain recombines TRBV30 with TRBJ2-1, with a possible D match to TRBD1 (5 bases). Germline loops: CDR1 GTSNPN, CDR2 SVGIG (reference sequence). Trimming took 2 bases from V and 15 from J, leaving 14 bases between them. The CDR3 is 11 residues long. CDR3 nucleotides: TGTGCCTGGAGTTTGTGGGGCCCCTCGTTCTTC. Encoded protein: CAWSLWGPSFF.

The chain couples TRBV20-1 to TRBJ2-7; 8 bases are shared with TRBD1. J gave up 6 bases and V 5 bases, and 9 bases lay outside the gene matches. The CDR3 totals 13 residues. Germline V gene lookup returns CDR1 DFQATT and CDR2 SNEGSKA (reference sequence). The DNA for the CDR3 is TGCAGTGCTTCCGGGACAGGCTCTGGCGAGCAGTACTTC. This gives the protein CSASGTGSGEQYF.

The chain combines TRBV27 with TRBJ2-3, with D possibly being TRBD2 (6 bases). CDR3 size: 15 residues. The germline V gene encodes CDR1 MNHEY and CDR2 SMNVEV (reference sequence). V shed 7 bases and J shed 4 bases, with 18 bases lying between them. CDR3 protein: CASTEWGGTSDTQYF. The DNA of the CDR3 is TGTGCCAGCACCGAATGGGGCGGGACCTCAGATACGCAGTATTTT.

The CDR3 nucleotides read TGTGCCAGCAGTGAAGGGACAGGGAGCGAAAAACTGTTTTTT. Translated, it gives CASSEGTGSEKLFF. The chain has TRBV2 and TRBJ1-4; 8 bases fit TRBD1. The length of the CDR3 is 14 residues. Germline V gene data show CDR1 as SNHLY and CDR2 as FYNNEI. The trim removed 1 base at V and 8 bases at J, leaving 3 bases unmatched.

This clone has just a few counts. V usage is TRBV6-1 and J usage is TRBJ1-2; 10 bases line up with TRBD1. Germline trimming cut 4 bases from V and 6 bases from J; bases unmatched to any gene: 5. CDR3 size: 14 residues. Per germline, CDR1 MNHNS and CDR2 SASEGT. The CDR3 is CASSGQGASDGYTF. The CDR3 nucleotides read TGTGCCAGCAGTGGACAGGGGGCTAGTGATGGCTACACCTTC.

By share of the sample, this clone is large. The V call is TRBV7-9, the J call TRBJ2-5; no reliable D call. Trimming removed 1 base at V and 1 base at J, with 16 bases between. This CDR3 contains 17 residues. Germline V gene data show CDR1 as SEHNR and CDR2 as FQNEAQ (reference sequence). This chain's CDR3 is CASSLVGPMPVQETQYF. DNA for the CDR3: TGTGCCAGCAGCTTAGTAGGTCCAATGCCGGTCCAAGAGACCCAGTACTTC.

This clone was detected a few times. This sequence joins TRBV24-1 and TRBJ2-7, with D perhaps matching TRBD1 (5 bases). The CDR3 length is 14 residues. Germline V gene lookup returns CDR1 KGHDR and CDR2 SFDVKD. Trimming removed 1 base from V and 2 bases from J, with 8 bases in between. The CDR3 DNA reads as TGTGCCACCAGTGATTTTCAGGGTACCTACGAGCAGTACTTC. Its protein product is CATSDFQGTYEQYF.

The chain recombines TRBV20-1 with TRBJ2-7; TRBD1 agrees at 9 bases. V lost 5 bases to trimming and J lost 5 bases; unmatched junction nucleotides: 7. CDR1 is DFQATT, CDR2 SNEGSKA, per germline (reference sequence). CDR3 length: 13 residues. CDR3 sequence (DNA): TGCAGTGCTGGGCATACAGGGGGCGACGAGCAGTACTTC. Translation gives CSAGHTGGDEQYF.

The V gene is TRBV12-3 or TRBV12-4, the J gene TRBJ2-3; D is possibly TRBD2 (5 bases). Between the trimmed V and J ends, which lost 6 bases and 1 base, there was a span of 11 bases. CDR3 length: 14 residues. This chain's CDR3 is CASSPGVGTDTQYF. CDR3 sequence (DNA): TGTGCCAGCAGCCCCGGGGTGGGCACAGATACGCAGTATTTT.

The rearrangement uses TRBV4-1 and TRBJ1-2; 7 nucleotides align to TRBD1. The CDR3 covers 17 residues. Germline loops: CDR1 MGHRA, CDR2 YSYEKL. Trimming cost V 2 bases and J 6 bases; bases outside gene matches: 15. CDR3 DNA: TGCGCCAGCAGCCAACCTACAAACAGGGGCCGAGGGAATGGCTACACCTTC. This translates into CASSQPTNRGRGNGYTF.

The chain has TRBV11-2 and TRBJ2-5, with D perhaps assigned TRBD1 or TRBD2 (5 bases each). Trimming took off 2 bases at V and 6 bases at J, with 13 bases between the two ends. CDR3 size: 14 residues. Germline V gives CDR1 SGHAT, CDR2 FQNNGV. The CDR3 region has the DNA TGTGCCAGCAGCTTAAGGGCAGGGAGCCAGACCCAGTACTTC. The encoded protein is CASSLRAGSQTQYF.